This T cell receptor (beta chain) was captured in a study of T cell repertoires in cytomegalovirus infection. The overall study: CMV infection together with matching HLA type was indicated by public TCR beta signatures.

The V gene lost 1 base and the J gene lost 1 base, with 10 bases spanning the gap. The germline V gene encodes CDR1 LGHNA and CDR2 YSLEER. The CDR3 sequence is 15 residues long. Points from the study as a whole: What dominated the ex vivo response were HLA-C-restricted CMV-specific TCR beta clonotypes.

Each CDR3 protein is one row after TCRdb ran MiXCR on the reads. Seen here are some 400,000 distinct CDR3 sequences, over 15% observed once, and the top ten hold 7.5% to 9.5%. Concerning this clonotype itself: The antigen remains undetermined.

Sequencing was performed on PBMCs. This receptor was identified in a human donor in good health (CMV status not recorded). Some clones in this sample may be carry-over from other donors' samples. J is TRBJ1-2 and V is TRBV4-3; D is undetermined. The CDR3 reads CASSQGVALNYGYTF. Here the CDR3 DNA reads TGCGCCAGCAGCCAAGGCGTAGCCCTTAACTATGGCTACACCTTC.